Reported below is one T cell receptor (beta chain). The antigen it recognizes is unknown. No base quality values were provided; no much bigger clone lies one nucleotide off. These data originate in a study of cytomegalovirus exposure and HLA in healthy donors (dated by TCRdb to about 2017). General notes on the study: According to an earlier analysis of 450 to 650 of the donors, 150 million to 200 million T cells yielded 90 million to 130 million unique TCR beta sequences and about 300 Gb of sequence data. An early release that covered 500 to 800 HLA-typed donors contained about 290 gigabases of sequencing data and about 93 million unique TCR sequences. Of the 350 to 450 genotyped donors, 65% to 90% fell in the genetic ancestry cluster associated with self-reported Caucasian donors. The study was designed to test whether signatures of past pathogen exposure could be identified by cataloging public T cell receptors. Using immunosequencing, the study profiled T cell repertoires from 500 to 800 subjects and related those repertoires to cytomegalovirus serostatus. Along with the approximately 700-subject first cohort, a separate validation cohort of over 90 different subjects was used. To predict cytomegalovirus infection status, the study combined high-throughput TCR immunosequencing, statistical association of individual TCRs with disease status, and machine learning. To study patterns of TCR occurrence, a later analysis re-analyzed previously published TCR beta repertoires from more than 550 donors and added high-resolution HLA genotyping. Rather than using new phenotypic data, the later analysis identified candidate immune exposures from TCR beta sequences and from how often those sequences occurred across donors. To decide whether each TCR beta V gene segment behaved as functional or pseudogenic, an earlier analysis of some 600 of the donors relied on high-throughput TCR beta sequencing. Donor age, sex, ethnicity and CMV serostatus were collected together with the repertoire data. Genome-wide SNP genotypes for about 65% of the 666 donors were used in a later genetic analysis, which treated that subset as a discovery cohort. All discovery cohort repertoires had been generated on a single sequencing platform. Both class I and class II loci were covered by HLA typing, at four-digit resolution. Typing coverage differed by locus: A, B, C, DRB1 and DQB1 were typed in roughly 629-630 donors, DQA1 in approximately 520, DPA1 in approximately 610, and DPB1 in 450 to 480. Roughly 5 DR-DQ haplotypes were treated as single units for association and clustering because of strong linkage in the cohort. Across around 400 genotyped donors of the cohort, an average of 235,054 unique TCR beta nucleotide sequences per donor were sequenced, and roughly 18% of those sequences were non-productive. The research as a whole found: In vitro tests confirmed that a few of the cytomegalovirus-associated TCR beta chains recognize cytomegalovirus antigens. The study listed 150 to 200 TCR beta chains as associated with cytomegalovirus. Assigning TCR associations to individual alleles was difficult when HLA alleles, especially DR and DQ, strongly co-occurred. A later analysis found that TCR association rates varied across HLA loci, with DRB1 alleles showing the most associated TCRs and HLA-C alleles the fewest. For the cohort, immune exposure information was limited to CMV serostatus. The earlier analysis of about 600 of the donors excluded roughly 16 rarely observed V segments, including chromosome 9 orphons, because counts were too low. Specific HLA alleles were associated with 15,000 to 20,000 TCR beta sequences at a false discovery rate of 0.05 in a later analysis. A further reported finding was that TCR beta sequences accurately predicted the HLA-A and HLA-B alleles for most subjects in the first cohort. It was suggested by the authors that the approach could potentially be generalized to other disease states and immunological phenotypes. According to a later analysis, most CMV-associated TCR beta chains appeared to be HLA-restricted, and the HLA associations seemed to be driven largely by CMV exposure. The sequencing pipeline was judged likely to have produced a cluster of highly shared sequence variants as a technical artifact. Broadly in line with IMGT annotations, most TCR beta V segments showed up in productive rearrangements about 90% or about 30% of the time in an earlier analysis of several hundred of the donors. In a later genetic analysis, a missense DCLRE1C variant was associated with V-gene and J-gene trimming of TCR beta chains, and the association was replicated in an independent cohort. Correlated functional status among segregating V segments might be attributable to linkage disequilibrium, but an unknown experimental factor could not be ruled out. Because HLA typing was missing for some donors at each locus, association tests included only the typed subset. Presence/absence analyses assumed roughly uniform sequencing depth across donors, an assumption that may not hold. The cohort was sequenced for TCR beta chains only, and without alpha or paired-chain data the features that could be detected were limited. In a later analysis, several top co-occurrence clusters were reported to appear linked to parvovirus B19, influenza, CMV and Epstein-Barr virus. Most TCR sequences were seen in very few donors, while some public TCRs were found in many individuals. Cytomegalovirus status was reported to be diagnosed by the classifier with high specificity and sensitivity in both the original and validation cohorts. Because the 87-base-pair reads could not distinguish some IMGT-functional V segments, including TRBV6-2 and TRBV6-3, those segments were excluded. A later genetic analysis reported fewer N-insertions in productive TCRs among donors in an Asian-associated ancestry cluster than the approximately 670-donor mean. In a later analysis, HLA-associated TCR beta chains showed more clonal expansion and lower generation probabilities than non-associated chains that were equally common.

Library creation used the immunoSEQ multiplex PCR assay. The multiplex PCR relied on a mix of 60 forward primers for TCR Vbeta segments and 13 reverse primers for TCR Jbeta segments. The CDR3 region of rearranged TCR beta genes was amplified from genomic DNA by a multiplex PCR assay. The Illumina HiSeq System was used to sequence the amplified TCR beta libraries as 87-base-pair reads. The published analysis was carried out like this. A later analysis tallied around 80 million unique TCR beta chains across the 640 or so repertoires, and around 10 million of those chains were shared by two or more donors. Raw reads were error-corrected and collapsed into unique sequences by a nearest-neighbor algorithm in which closely related sequences were merged to remove PCR and sequencing errors. Alignment of CDR3 sequences to IMGT reference sequences was used to assign V, D and J gene segments. For a sequence to be retained, at least a six-nucleotide match to both a V gene segment and a J gene segment was required. A rearrangement counted as productive if the CDR3 had no stop codons and remained in frame with V and J, and every other rearrangement counted as non-productive. Following IMGT convention, CDR3 was defined as the stretch from the second conserved V-encoded cysteine to the conserved J-encoded phenylalanine. The earlier analysis of about 640 of the donors excluded any sequence lacking an unambiguous match to a single V gene segment. An earlier analysis of a few hundred of the donors classified V segments as functional when productive rearrangements were above 56.7% and as segregating when the standard deviation between donors was above 5%. To diagnose cytomegalovirus status from the catalog of TCR beta chain sequences, a statistical classification framework was built. In a later analysis, V and J genes were assigned by comparing TCR nucleotide sequences against IMGT/GENE-DB human TR gene sequences. Using the TCRdist pipeline, a later analysis assigned CDR3 sequences along with most-parsimonious VDJ recombination scenarios. A later analysis defined each TCR beta chain by its CDR3 amino acid sequence plus V-gene family, and excluded reads lacking a unique V-gene family. As a way to deal with suspected cross-contamination and a sequencing artifact, a later analysis dropped 640 or so nucleotide sequences that were highly shared and had low generation probability. In a later analysis, a clonal expansion index was calculated for each public chain from normalized within-repertoire ranks of inferred template counts. In a later analysis, generation probabilities were computed with a VDJ recombination model fitted to out-of-frame rearrangements, and the resulting probabilities were checked against IGoR. A later analysis scored TCR-TCR, TCR-HLA and TCR-CMV co-occurrence with hypergeometric tests, applying a repertoire-size bias correction to TCR pairs. A later analysis estimated false discovery rates by permuting HLA or CMV assignments 20 times. In a later analysis, co-occurring TCRs were grouped using DBSCAN, with TCRdist sequence similarity added in when clustering inside HLA-allele-positive subsets. For co-occurrence clustering, repertoires with fewer than 30,000 or more than 120,000 public chains were excluded, along with four or five repertoires with anomalous nucleotide sharing. Held by TCRdb, this immuneACCESS table contains in-frame sequences only and omits some clones. Under half of the omission traces to an unresolved V gene where checked; the cause of the rest is unknown. Clone size and V and J calls were adopted from that table, with D and trimming inferred from the DNA. The sample records about 200,000 clones, approximately 77% of which are singletons. The top ten clonotypes cover around 3.6% of the sample.

The cohort comprised 666 healthy bone marrow donors. At the time of sampling, all cohort members were nominally healthy, though unrecorded immune exposures were likely present. The donor was CMV seropositive and was included in the group of some 290 seropositive cohort members. A peripheral blood sample was provided by each donor, and peripheral blood mononuclear cells were used for TCR beta sequencing. The Qiagen DNeasy Blood Extraction Kit was used to extract genomic DNA from the blood cell samples. The CDR3 numbers 14 residues from cysteine through phenylalanine. Kept here is only the CDR3 DNA, which spans 42 bases and is read in frame from base 1. From the germline V gene, CDR1 is MNHNS and CDR2 is SASEGT. V loses 6 bases, J loses 6 bases, and the germline ends lie 15 bases apart.

Sequenced sample: PBMCs. Recombination linked TRBV6-1 to TRBJ1-5; matching of 5 bases hints at TRBD1 as the D gene. This TCR was recovered from a man aged 40-50 years in good health and CMV-seropositive. The DNA reads as follows: TGTGCCAGCAGACCACGGGCAGGGCTTCAGCCCCAGCATTTT. Translated, this is CASRPRAGLQPQHF.